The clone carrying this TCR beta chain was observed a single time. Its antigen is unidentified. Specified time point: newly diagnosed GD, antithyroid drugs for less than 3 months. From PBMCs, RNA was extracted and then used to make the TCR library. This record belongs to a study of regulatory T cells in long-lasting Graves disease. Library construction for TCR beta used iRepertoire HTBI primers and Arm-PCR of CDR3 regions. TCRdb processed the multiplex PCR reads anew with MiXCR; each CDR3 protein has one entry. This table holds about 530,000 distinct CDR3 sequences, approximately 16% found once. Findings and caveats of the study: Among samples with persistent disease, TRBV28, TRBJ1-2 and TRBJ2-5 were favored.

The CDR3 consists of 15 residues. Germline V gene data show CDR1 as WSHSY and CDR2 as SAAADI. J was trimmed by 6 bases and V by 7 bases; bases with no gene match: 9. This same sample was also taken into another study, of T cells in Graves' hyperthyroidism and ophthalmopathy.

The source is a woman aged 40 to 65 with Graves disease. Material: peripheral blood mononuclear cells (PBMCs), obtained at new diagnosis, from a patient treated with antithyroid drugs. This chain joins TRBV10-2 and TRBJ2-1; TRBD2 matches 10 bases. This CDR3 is CASTGRSGGANEQFF. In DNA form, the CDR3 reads TGCGCCAGCACCGGACGGAGCGGGGGGGCCAATGAGCAGTTCTTC.